A selection of T cell receptor beta chains follows, all from one sample in a study of identical twins. TCRdb re-analysed the 5' RACE reads in MiXCR, keeping a single row per CDR3 protein. Among fewer than 250,000 distinct CDR3 sequences listed, around a tenth were seen once. The sequenced material came from memory (CD45RO+) T cells sorted from blood. Receptor source: a woman between 18 and 29 years old in good health. Both conserved end residues are part of each CDR3. A D gene is named only where the DNA matches it firmly. Expanded clones get a size class; other rows say once, few or many, or leave the size out.

NA	TRBV12-3/TRBV12-4	TRBD1	TRBJ2-7	TGTGCCAGCAGTTTGCAGGGGGATTTCTACGAGCAGTACTTC	CASSLQGDFYEQYF
many	TRBV11-1	NA	TRBJ2-1	TGTGCCAGCAGCATTTCAGTGGGGGGAGCGAGCCAGAACAATGAGCAGTTCTTC	CASSISVGGASQNNEQFF
NA	TRBV20-1	NA	TRBJ2-5	TGCAGTGCATCGCTGGGGGGAGAGGGCTGGGGGACCCAGTACTTC	CSASLGGEGWGTQYF
few	TRBV4-3	TRBD2	TRBJ2-7	TGCGCCAGCAGCCGGACCGGGACTAGTACCGAGCAGTACTTC	CASSRTGTSTEQYF
many	TRBV12-3/TRBV12-4	NA	TRBJ2-5	TGTGCCAGCAGTTTCTCGAACCAAGAGACCCAGTACTTC	CASSFSNQETQYF
few	TRBV7-7	NA	TRBJ2-2	TGTGCTAGCAGCACCGGGAACGGTGCGCGGACCGGGGAGCTGTTTTTT	CASSTGNGARTGELFF
NA	TRBV6-5	NA	TRBJ1-1	TGTGCCAGCAGTTACCCAGGGTCCACTGAAGCTTTCTTT	CASSYPGSTEAFF
few	TRBV7-9	NA	TRBJ2-3	TGTGCCAGCAGCTTAGGACTGGGGCCTAGCACAGATACGCAGTATTTT	CASSLGLGPSTDTQYF
few	TRBV7-8	NA	TRBJ2-1	TGTGCCAGCAGCTTCAGCGAAGGGTTCAATGAGCAGTTCTTC	CASSFSEGFNEQFF
few	TRBV5-1	NA	TRBJ2-7	TGCGCCAGCAACCCTCCCGCCCGGGGGGCCGAGCAGTACTTC	CASNPPARGAEQYF
many	TRBV10-3	NA	TRBJ1-2	TGTGCCATCGGGGTGAGGGATTTCTATGGCTACACCTTC	CAIGVRDFYGYTF
NA	TRBV5-1	TRBD1	TRBJ2-1	TGCGCCAGCAGCTTGGGGGACAGGGATATCAATGAGCAGTTCTTC	CASSLGDRDINEQFF
few	TRBV11-2	NA	TRBJ2-7	TGTGCCAGCAGCTACTCGGGAAGCTCCTACGAGCAGTACTTC	CASSYSGSSYEQYF
NA	TRBV7-8	NA	TRBJ1-5	TGTGCCAGCAGCTCAAACCCCGCGGGGCCCCAGCATTTT	CASSSNPAGPQHF
many	TRBV29-1	NA	TRBJ2-7	TGCAGCGTTGGACATACCTACGAGCAGTACTTC	CSVGHTYEQYF
NA	TRBV9	TRBD2	TRBJ2-3	TGTGCCAGCAGCGTAGAGCCCAGCGGGAGATCAGATACGCAGTATTTT	CASSVEPSGRSDTQYF
few	TRBV7-3	NA	TRBJ1-1	TGTGCCAGCAGCTTAACGTCTGGGAGTACTGAAGCTTTCTTT	CASSLTSGSTEAFF
few	TRBV11-2	TRBD1	TRBJ2-7	TGTGCCAGCACCGGACAGGGGGCTTCCCCATCCTACGAGCAGTACTTC	CASTGQGASPSYEQYF
few	TRBV9	TRBD1	TRBJ2-7	TGTGCCAGCAGCGGGACAGGGGCCAACGAGCAGTACTTC	CASSGTGANEQYF
few	TRBV7-9	NA	TRBJ1-1	TGTGCCAGCAGCCCCTTCAGGGGTGGGTTAACGACTGAAGCTTTCTTT	CASSPFRGGLTTEAFF
few	TRBV20-1	NA	TRBJ2-1	TGCAGTGCTAGAGATCTACGCGCACGGAGGGGTAATGAGCAGTTCTTC	CSARDLRARRGNEQFF
few	TRBV15	TRBD1	TRBJ1-2	TGTGCCACCAGCAGCCCCATCGGCAGGGGGTACTTCACCTTC	CATSSPIGRGYFTF
NA	TRBV5-8	NA	TRBJ1-2	TGTGCCAGCAGCTTGGAGGCAGGGAGCCCTTATGGCTACACCTTC	CASSLEAGSPYGYTF
few	TRBV5-6	TRBD1	TRBJ2-4	TGTGCCAGCAGCTTCGATCACCGGGACAGTAGAGCCAAAAACATTCAGTACTTC	CASSFDHRDSRAKNIQYF
many	TRBV18	NA	TRBJ1-2	TGTGCCAGCTCATCGTCAGCTAACTATGGCTACACCTTC	CASSSSANYGYTF
few	TRBV6-2/TRBV6-3	TRBD2	TRBJ2-1	TGTGCCAGCAGTTACCTCGGGAGGGCCCCCAATGAGCAGTTCTTC	CASSYLGRAPNEQFF
many	TRBV15	NA	TRBJ2-7	TGTGCCACCAGCAGAGTTTTGTCCAGCTACGAGCAGTACTTC	CATSRVLSSYEQYF
many	TRBV27	TRBD1	TRBJ1-1	TGTGCCAGCAGCGTGACAGGGGGTATGAACACTGAAGCTTTCTTT	CASSVTGGMNTEAFF
NA	TRBV9	NA	TRBJ2-7	TGTGCCAGCTCTCTAGGAGAGGGTAAGACCTACGAGCAGTACTTC	CASSLGEGKTYEQYF
NA	TRBV3-1	NA	TRBJ2-3	TGTGCCAGCAGCCCTTCTGCCAATACGCAGTATTTT	CASSPSANTQYF
NA	TRBV12-3/TRBV12-4	NA	TRBJ1-5	TGTGCCAGCCGAAAGGATCTAGTGCAGCCCCAGCATTTT	CASRKDLVQPQHF
NA	TRBV14	NA	TRBJ2-1	TGTGCCAGCAGCCAAGCCTCGATCAATGAGCAGTTCTTC	CASSQASINEQFF
few	TRBV6-1	TRBD2	TRBJ2-2	TGTGCCAGCAGTGAGCTCGGGGGGATCGGGGAGCTGTTTTTT	CASSELGGIGELFF
NA	TRBV12-3/TRBV12-4	TRBD2	TRBJ2-7	TGTGCCAGCAGTTTGTTTAGCGGGGATGAGCAGTACTTC	CASSLFSGDEQYF
many	TRBV10-3	NA	TRBJ2-1	TGTGCCATCAGTGAGTTCCGAGAGAGGGAAAAGGAGCAGTTCTTC	CAISEFREREKEQFF
few	TRBV6-5	TRBD2	TRBJ2-1	TGTGCCAGCAGTTCAGGACTAGCGGGGGGAGACAATGAGCAGTTCTTC	CASSSGLAGGDNEQFF
few	TRBV28	NA	TRBJ1-2	TGTGCCAGCAGTTTGGTAACAGACGGCTACACCTTC	CASSLVTDGYTF
many	TRBV3-1	NA	TRBJ1-5	TGTGCCAGCAGCCAACAGGTTAATCAGCCCCAGCATTTT	CASSQQVNQPQHF
few	TRBV5-1	TRBD1	TRBJ2-1	TGCGCCAGCAGCTTGAAGTCGACAGGGAACAATGAGCAGTTCTTC	CASSLKSTGNNEQFF
NA	TRBV20-1	NA	TRBJ1-4	TGCAGTGCCCCGACCGACTCGGCTAATGAAAAACTGTTTTTT	CSAPTDSANEKLFF
few	TRBV27	TRBD2	TRBJ2-5	TGTGCCAGCAGCAGGGGGTCTAGCGGGGGGATTACGACGGAGACCCAGTACTTC	CASSRGSSGGITTETQYF
few	TRBV5-5	TRBD1	TRBJ2-3	TGTGCCAGCAGCTTGATGGGGACAGGTATAAGCACAGATACGCAGTATTTT	CASSLMGTGISTDTQYF
few	TRBV20-1	TRBD1	TRBJ2-1	TGCAGTGAGGGACAGGGGGCAACTGAGCAGTTCTTC	CSEGQGATEQFF
few	TRBV6-2/TRBV6-3	NA	TRBJ1-1	TGTGCCAGCAGCCCTGCCGGACGATCTGAAGCTTTCTTT	CASSPAGRSEAFF
many	TRBV5-6	NA	TRBJ1-1	TGTGCCAGCAGCTTTACAAACCGGGGAAACACTGAAGCTTTCTTT	CASSFTNRGNTEAFF
many	TRBV6-4	TRBD2	TRBJ2-2	TGTGCCAGCAGTGACGGGACTAGCACCGGGGAGCTGTTTTTT	CASSDGTSTGELFF
NA	TRBV7-9	NA	TRBJ2-6	TGTGCCAGCAGCTTAGGAGCCTCGGCAGCCAACGTCCTGACTTTC	CASSLGASAANVLTF
many	TRBV14	TRBD1	TRBJ1-6	TGTGCCAGCAGCCAAGTCGAACCGGGACAGGGAAATTCACCCCTCCACTTT	CASSQVEPGQGNSPLHF
NA	TRBV7-2	TRBD2	TRBJ2-1	TGTGCCAGCAGCCCGGGACTAGCCGCCAATGAGCAGTTCTTC	CASSPGLAANEQFF
few	TRBV20-1	NA	TRBJ2-2	TGCAGTGTGTACAGGAAAAACACCGGGGAGCTGTTTTTT	CSVYRKNTGELFF
NA	TRBV20-1	TRBD2	TRBJ2-1	TGCAGTGCCCCCCCTACTAGCGGGAGGGACAATGAGCAGTTCTTC	CSAPPTSGRDNEQFF
few	TRBV7-2	TRBD2	TRBJ2-7	TGTGCCAGCAGCTTAGGTCCCCTAGCGGGAGTTCTTTACGAGCAGTACTTC	CASSLGPLAGVLYEQYF
NA	TRBV20-1	NA	TRBJ2-1	TGCAGTGCTAGACCGGAAGTCGGGGGCTTTCGTGAGCAGTTCTTC	CSARPEVGGFREQFF
few	TRBV6-1	NA	TRBJ2-1	TGTGCCAGCAGGCGGGACAGCTCCTACAATGAGCAGTTCTTC	CASRRDSSYNEQFF
NA	TRBV2	NA	TRBJ1-6	TGTGCCGGGAGCTCCTATAATTCACCCCTCCACTTT	CAGSSYNSPLHF
NA	TRBV6-2/TRBV6-3	NA	TRBJ1-1	TGTGCCAGCAGTTCCAGAAACACTGAAGCTTTCTTT	CASSSRNTEAFF
few	TRBV4-2	NA	TRBJ2-2	TGTGCCAGCAGCCAAGAGCTAGCGTCCGGGGAGCTGTTTTTT	CASSQELASGELFF
NA	TRBV4-3	NA	TRBJ1-3	TGCGCCAGCAGCCAAGAGTACAGTCTCTCTGGAAACACCATATATTTT	CASSQEYSLSGNTIYF
NA	TRBV29-1	NA	TRBJ1-1	TGCAGCGTTGTAGAGGTTGGTTGGAACACTGAAGCTTTCTTT	CSVVEVGWNTEAFF